The clone carrying this TCR beta chain showed up many times. With V trimmed by 5 bases and J by 5 bases, 9 bases remained unmatched. This CDR3 spans 15 amino acids. Germline V lookup: CDR1 SNHLY, CDR2 FYNNEI. Each CDR3 protein gets one entry after TCRdb re-called the RT-PCR reads with MiXCR. The sample holds 550,000 to 600,000 distinct CDR3 sequences, 12% seen once. This sample was included in a study of response to subunit inactivated influenza vaccine. The J gene is TRBJ2-3, the V gene TRBV2, with TRBD1 identical over 8 bases. The input for sequencing was PBMCs from blood, taken on the day of vaccination. This TCR was recovered from a man between 45 and 60 years old who received an inactivated influenza vaccine. The CDR3 bases are TGTGCCAGCAGTCGGACAGGGTCGGTGGGAGATACGCAGTATTTT. Translated: CASSRTGSVGDTQYF.